This TCR beta chain appears in the sequencing data of a study of blood T cell repertoires in COVID-19. Study at large: Acute and convalescent COVID-19 specimens originated in the United States, Italy and Spain. PBMCs, B-cell-depleted T cells, or T cells were the source of the cDNA or gDNA that made up the material.

The V gene's germline CDR1 is GTSNPN and CDR2 SVGIG (reference sequence). The CDR3 spans 14 residues. V was pared by 2 bases and J by 1 base, with 12 bases between. In the authors' workflow: Reference gene primer amplification gave nucleated cell count estimates. The assay was immunoSEQ multiplex PCR, and TCRdb's table has in-frame clones only and misses some. V, J and clone size were drawn from that table, and D and trimming were deduced from the DNA. Of about 90,000 clones listed, 80% are singletons. This clone has just a few counts. The sample taken for sequencing was peripheral blood. The gene calls are TRBV30 and TRBJ2-7, with D possibly matching TRBD2 (6 bases). This clonotype was sampled from a woman in her 70s with acute or convalescent COVID-19. The CDR3 DNA reads TGTGCCTGGAGTTTCCGGGACTCTTCCTACGAGCAGTACTTC. Its translation: CAWSFRDSSYEQYF. The variable domain in full, with the rest retrieved from reference TRBV30 and TRBJ2-7, is SQTIHQWPATLVQPVGSPLSLECTVEGTSNPNLYWYRQAAGRGLQLLFYSVGIGQISSEVPQNLSASRPQDRQFILSSKKLLLSDSGFYLCAWSFRDSSYEQYFGPGTRLTVT.